One sample yielded the 10 T cell receptor beta chains listed below, sequenced in a study of blood T cell repertoires in COVID-19. Produced via immunoSEQ multiplex PCR; TCRdb's table is partial and in-frame only. The table has approximately 170,000 clones, more than 70% seen once. The sample comprised PBMCs or T cells enriched from blood (not recorded which). All receptors come from a woman in her fifties or sixties in a cohort exposed to, infected with or recovered from COVID-19 (not recorded which).

The rearrangement joins TRBV30 to TRBJ2-7; 9 bases are a match to TRBD1. The length of the CDR3 is 15 residues. J gave up 6 bases and V 2 bases, and 11 bases lay outside the gene matches. The germline CDR1 and CDR2 sequences are GTSNPN and SVGIG (reference sequence). The CDR3: CAWSTGTGYSVEQYF. The DNA of the CDR3 is TGTGCCTGGAGTACCGGGACAGGGTACTCGGTCGAGCAGTACTTC.

This clone has more than one count but fewer than ten. This rearrangement joins TRBV6-2 or TRBV6-3 to TRBJ2-1; 14 nucleotides align to TRBD2. V was clipped by 4 bases and J by 5 bases; unmatched bases: 7. The CDR3 loop spans 17 amino acids. Germline CDR1 and CDR2: MNHEY and SVGEGT. The CDR3: CASSSRTSGGPNNEQFF. Written as DNA, the CDR3 is TGTGCCAGCAGTTCCCGGACTAGCGGGGGGCCCAACAATGAGCAGTTCTTC.

The chain combines TRBV7-3 with TRBJ2-3; possible D gene TRBD2, 6 bases. Deletions cut 3 bases from V and 3 bases from J, with 13 bases between. CDR1 and CDR2 (germline): SGHTA, FQGTGA. This CDR3 has 15 amino acids. CDR3 region: CASSFTRRGTDTQYF. The CDR3, as DNA: TGTGCCAGCAGCTTTACCCGTCGGGGGACAGATACGCAGTATTTT.

This clone was seen only a few times. The genes are TRBV12-3 or TRBV12-4 and TRBJ1-2; 7 nucleotides align to TRBD1. V was pared by 6 bases and J by 4 bases, with 5 bases of the junction left unmatched. The CDR3 is 13 amino acids. CDR3 DNA: TGTGCCAGCAGCCGAGGGGGCAGCTATGGCTACACCTTC. Protein product: CASSRGGSYGYTF.

The V gene is TRBV3-1 (or the pseudogene TRBV3-2), the J gene TRBJ2-5; possible D gene TRBD1, 6 bases. The CDR3 length is 15 residues. CDR1 LGHDT and CDR2 YNNKEL come from the germline V gene (reference sequence). The germline V and J ends were trimmed by 0 bases and 5 bases, with 13 bases remaining between them. CDR3 region: CASSQEDRPWETQYF. CDR3 bases: TGTGCCAGCAGCCAAGAAGACAGGCCTTGGGAGACCCAGTACTTC.

This rearrangement joins TRBV7-3 to TRBJ2-1, with 8 bases matching TRBD2. V trimming: 5 bases; J trimming: 6 bases; junction bases outside the gene matches: 12. This CDR3 spans 16 amino acids. CDR1 is SGHTA and CDR2 is FQGTGA in the germline V gene. CDR3 nucleotide sequence: TGTGCCAGCAGCCCCTCGGCAGCGGGGGTTCGCAATGAGCAGTTCTTC. It is translated as CASSPSAAGVRNEQFF.

The chain uses TRBV5-1 and TRBJ2-7; 7 nucleotides agree with TRBD1. CDR1 is SGHRS and CDR2 is YFSETQ in the germline V gene. The J segment lost 0 bases and the V segment lost 0 bases, leaving 3 bases of the junction unmatched. There are 15 residues in the CDR3. Here the CDR3 reads CASSLVQGVSYEQYF. Written as DNA, the CDR3 is TGCGCCAGCAGCTTGGTCCAGGGGGTCTCCTACGAGCAGTACTTC.

This chain connects TRBV7-6 to TRBJ2-1; TRBD1 matches 9 bases. The CDR3 has 13 residues. Unmatched junction bases numbered 5, after V lost 4 bases and J lost 10 bases. Germline values: CDR1 SGHVS, CDR2 FNYEAQ. Here the CDR3 DNA reads TGTGCCAGCAGCTCAAACACAGGGGGCGAGCAGTTCTTC. Translated: CASSSNTGGEQFF. Full variable domain (rest looked up from reference TRBV7-6 and TRBJ2-1): GAGVSQSPRYKVTKRGQDVALRCDPISGHVSLYWYRQALGQGPEFLTYFNYEAQQDKSGLPNDRFSAERPEGSISTLTIQRTEQRDSAMYRCASSSNTGGEQFFGPGTRLTVL.

The J gene is TRBJ1-1, the V gene TRBV11-1; D is undetermined. The germline V gene encodes CDR1 SGHAT and CDR2 FQDESV (reference sequence). The V end lost 1 base, the J end lost 3 bases, and 9 bases lay between the germline ends. The CDR3 runs to 14 residues. The CDR3, as DNA: TGTGCCAGCAGCTTAGTCCGAGGGTACACTGAAGCTTTCTTT. Translated: CASSLVRGYTEAFF.

V gene TRBV28 combines with J gene TRBJ1-2; D possibly corresponds to TRBD1 (5 bases). Trimming pared 2 bases from V and 7 bases from J, leaving 11 bases between. The CDR3 is 13 residues long. CDR1 and CDR2 from the germline V gene are MDHEN and SYDVKM. CDR3 sequence: CASSLKGFRGYTF. The CDR3, as DNA: TGTGCCAGCAGTTTAAAGGGGTTTCGTGGCTACACCTTC.